The next 4 T cell receptor beta chains were all read from a single sample in a study of T cell responses to AZD1222 COVID-19 vaccine. Clones were sequenced by immunoSEQ multiplex PCR, and TCRdb holds only the in-frame ones, with some missing. This table has 100,000 to 150,000 clones, roughly 90% appearing once. The material sequenced was peripheral blood, taken on day 0 of AZD1222 vaccination. The receptors originated from an adult in good health.

In its sample, this clone was seen once. The chain carries TRBV9 and TRBJ2-1; 9 bases align to TRBD1. The V gene's germline CDR1 is SGDLS and CDR2 YYNGEE. The CDR3 loop spans 16 amino acids. V dropped 0 bases and J dropped 6; count of bases not matched to a gene: 7. CDR3 protein: CASSVAGDRVTNEQFF. Here the CDR3 DNA reads TGTGCCAGCAGCGTAGCCGGGGACAGGGTGACCAATGAGCAGTTCTTC.

The rearrangement joins TRBV14 to TRBJ2-3; D gene uncertain. The germline V gene has CDR1 SGHDN and CDR2 FVKESK. V was cut by 0 bases and J by 3 bases, with 7 bases left in between. The CDR3 runs to 14 residues. CDR3 region: CASSQDWATDTQYF. DNA for the CDR3: TGTGCCAGCAGCCAAGATTGGGCTACAGATACGCAGTATTTT.

This rearrangement joins TRBV9 to TRBJ1-1; D may be TRBD1 (5 bases). The germline gives CDR1 SGDLS, CDR2 YYNGEE. The CDR3 spans 14 residues. Trimming took off 4 bases at V and 0 bases at J, with 10 bases between the two ends. Here the CDR3 reads CASSLEGMNTEAFF. The CDR3 bases are TGTGCCAGCAGCTTAGAGGGGATGAACACTGAAGCTTTCTTT.

The chain combines TRBV18 with TRBJ2-7, with a tentative D call TRBD1 (7 bases). The CDR3 totals 13 residues. The germline V and J ends were trimmed by 6 bases and 3 bases, with 12 bases remaining between them. Per the germline V gene, CDR1 is KGHSH and CDR2 is LQKENI. This CDR3 is CASSRQGGYEQYF. The DNA for the CDR3 is TGTGCCAGCTCCCGACAGGGAGGCTACGAGCAGTACTTC. Full variable domain (missing parts from reference TRBV18 and TRBJ2-7): NAGVMQNPRHLVRRRGQEARLRCSPMKGHSHVYWYRQLPEEGLKFMVYLQKENIIDESGMPKERFSAEFPKEGPSILRIQQVVRGDSAAYFCASSRQGGYEQYFGPGTRLTVT.